One sample yielded the 32 T cell receptor beta chains listed below, sequenced in a study of T cell clonality in common variable immunodeficiency (dated by TCRdb to the mid-2010s). What the authors observed across the whole study: Fewer deletions and N-nucleotide insertions were reportedly observed in CVID TCRbeta sequences, and highly modified clones with 13 or more V deletions were reportedly absent from CVID TCRbeta sequences.

No antigens are known for them. Libraries came from the immunoSEQ multiplex PCR assay. Not all clones reach the TCRdb copy of this immuneACCESS table, which keeps in-frame sequences only. Checked studies attribute under half of the gap to unresolved V genes and leave the rest unexplained. This sample has about 20,000 clones in the table, none counted a single time. 2.6% of the sample is taken by the ten largest. The sample was peripheral blood mononuclear cells. All receptors come from a human donor with common variable immunodeficiency.

Note on this clone: The read terminates 3 residues before the CDR3 end, so the remaining end is supplied by the germline J gene. V and J are TRBV30 and TRBJ2-5; 8 bases match TRBD1. In germline, CDR1 is GTSNPN, CDR2 SVGIG (reference sequence). This CDR3 is built from 14 residues. Unmatched junction bases numbered 5, after V lost 2 bases and J lost 3 bases. The covered CDR3 bases are TGTGCCTGGAGTAGCGGACAGGGAAAAGAGACC. Protein product: CAWSSGQGKET. In full, the CDR3 is CAWSSGQGKETQYF.

This clone was seen more than once but under ten times. The read terminates 3 residues before the CDR3 end, so the remaining end is supplied by the germline J gene. The chain has TRBV18 and TRBJ2-3, with a weak D call TRBD1 (6 bases). The ends were cut back, 3 bases at V and 5 bases at J, with 15 bases in the middle. The CDR3 is made up of 15 amino acids. Germline V gene lookup returns CDR1 KGHSH and CDR2 LQKENI. Here the CDR3 reads CASSPGAGDVDTQYF. Incomplete CDR3 DNA: TGTGCCAGCTCACCTGGGGCAGGGGATGTAGATACG. The complete variable domain, with remaining parts taken from reference TRBV18 and TRBJ2-3, reads NAGVMQNPRHLVRRRGQEARLRCSPMKGHSHVYWYRQLPEEGLKFMVYLQKENIIDESGMPKERFSAEFPKEGPSILRIQQVVRGDSAAYFCASSPGAGDVDTQYFGPGTRLTVL.

This clone was counted a few times. Read data end 3 residues before the CDR3 end; the end is taken from the germline J gene. The V and J genes are TRBV6-1 and TRBJ1-4; TRBD1 might be the D (6 bases). CDR3 length: 15 residues. V was clipped by 0 bases and J by 7 bases, with 12 bases between them. The germline V gene has CDR1 MNHNS and CDR2 SASEGT. CDR3 amino acids: CASSEAGGLGEKLFF. Partial CDR3 DNA: TGTGCCAGCAGTGAAGCAGGGGGTCTTGGTGAAAAA.

For this clone: The read comes to an end 3 residues before the CDR3 does, leaving the germline J gene to fill in the end. The chain is built from TRBV18 and TRBJ2-1; 10 bases match TRBD2. The J segment lost 4 bases and the V segment lost 5 bases, leaving 5 bases of the junction unmatched. This CDR3 has 15 amino acids. The V gene's germline CDR1 is KGHSH and CDR2 LQKENI. The CDR3: CASSLMTSGYNEQFF. The covered CDR3 bases are TGTGCCAGCTCATTAATGACTAGCGGGTACAATGAG.

This clone was detected a few times. The read ends 3 residues early relative to the CDR3; the germline J gene fills the gap. The chain uses TRBV7-6 and TRBJ2-1; TRBD1 is a possible D gene (7 bases). The CDR3 spans 16 residues. V was clipped by 5 bases and J by 3 bases, with 17 bases between them. Per germline, CDR1 SGHVS and CDR2 FNYEAQ. The sequenced CDR3 bases are TGTGCCAGCAGCACGCCAGGGGGGTCTAACTACAATGAG. It yields the protein CASSTPGGSNYNE. The whole CDR3 sequence reads CASSTPGGSNYNEQFF.

This clone was observed a few times. A junction end diverges from the germline sequence, so it may reflect a read error. The read terminates 3 residues ahead of where the CDR3 ends, so the germline J gene completes it. The chain carries TRBV7-7 and TRBJ1-1; possibly TRBD1 for D (6 bases). Germline values: CDR1 SSHAT, CDR2 FNYEAQ (reference sequence). The CDR3 loop spans 14 amino acids. The CDR3 spells CASSLAGRGPEAFF. CDR3 bases read: TGTGCTAGCAGCTTAGCGGGCAGGGGTCCTGAA.

Worth noting for this clone: The sequenced fragment ends 3 residues before the CDR3 boundary, so the rest is inferred from the germline J gene. The chain has TRBV6-2 or TRBV6-3 and TRBJ2-7; a weak D match, TRBD1 (6 bases). V was pared by 4 bases and J by 6 bases, with 10 bases between. This CDR3 contains 12 residues. The germline CDR1 and CDR2 sequences are MNHEY and SVGEGT. The CDR3 DNA, read in part, is TGTGCCAGCAGTTGGGGGCCAACCGAG. Protein: CASSWGPTE. The CDR3 in full is CASSWGPTEQYF.

Comments on this clone: The read ends 3 residues shy of where the CDR3 ends; the end is completed using the germline J gene. The rearrangement links TRBV18 to TRBJ1-2, with TRBD1 matching 11 bases. Unmatched junction bases numbered 8, after V lost 5 bases and J lost 6 bases. CDR1 and CDR2 from the germline V gene are KGHSH and LQKENI. The CDR3 extends over 15 amino acids. CDR3 amino acids: CASSDRGQGVDGYTF. The part of the CDR3 DNA that was read is TGTGCCAGCTCAGACCGGGGACAGGGGGTCGATGGC.

This clone counts as medium-sized. The read terminates 3 residues before the CDR3 end, so the remaining end is supplied by the germline J gene. J is TRBJ2-5 and V is TRBV3-1 (or the pseudogene TRBV3-2), with TRBD1 as a possible D gene (5 bases). Trimming took off 3 bases at V and 2 bases at J, with 10 bases between the two ends. Germline V CDR1 and CDR2: LGHDT, YNNKEL (reference sequence). This CDR3 has 14 residues. CDR3 region: CASSQHRSQETQYF. Incomplete CDR3 DNA: TGTGCCAGCAGCCAGCACAGGAGTCAAGAGACC.

This clone showed up just a few times. The DNA ends 3 residues before the CDR3 does, and the rest of the CDR3 is filled in from the germline J gene. The chain has TRBV7-6 and TRBJ2-3, with TRBD2 matching 11 bases. The CDR3 extends over 18 amino acids. V was pared by 5 bases and J by 2 bases, with 12 bases of the junction left unmatched. Germline V lookup: CDR1 SGHVS, CDR2 FNYEAQ. The CDR3 bases that were read are TGTGCCAGCAGCCGCGGACTAGCGGGCACACCTGACACAGATACG. It encodes CASSRGLAGTPDTDT. The entire CDR3 is CASSRGLAGTPDTDTQYF.

Note on this clone: Coverage ceases 3 residues before the CDR3 finishes, and the germline J gene fills in the end. This rearrangement joins TRBV29-1 to TRBJ2-3, with a possible D match to TRBD2 (7 bases). V lost 8 bases to trimming and J lost 2 bases, with 14 bases between them. Looked up from germline, CDR1 is SQVTM and CDR2 is ANQGSEA. CDR3 length: 13 residues. The CDR3 DNA, read in part, is TGCAGCTCATGGGGGGGGCCCACAGATACG. It translates to CSSWGGPTDT. The whole CDR3 reads CSSWGGPTDTQYF.

This clone has more than one count but fewer than ten. The read comes to an end 3 residues before the CDR3 does, leaving the germline J gene to fill in the end. The rearrangement joins TRBV7-9 to TRBJ2-5, with a tentative D call TRBD2 (7 bases). The germline V gene has CDR1 SEHNR and CDR2 FQNEAQ (reference sequence). CDR3 length equals 15 residues. The germline V and J ends were trimmed by 4 bases and 4 bases, with 16 bases remaining between them. The CDR3 sequence is CASSSWGGGRETQYF. The part of the CDR3 DNA that was read is TGTGCCAGCAGCTCCTGGGGGGGCGGACGAGAGACC.

This clone was seen more than once but under ten times. The read stops 3 residues short of the end of the CDR3; the missing end is completed from the germline J gene. V usage is TRBV19 and J usage is TRBJ2-1, with 9 nucleotides matching TRBD2. Germline lookup yields CDR1 LNHDA and CDR2 SQIVND (reference sequence). This CDR3 spans 14 amino acids. Trimming at V came to 10 bases and at J to 2 bases, leaving 6 bases not matched to a gene. The covered CDR3 bases are TGTGCCACTTCGACTAGCGGTGCCTACAATGAG. Translation gives CATSTSGAYNE. The CDR3 as a whole reads CATSTSGAYNEQFF.

On this clone itself: The CDR3 end falls 3 residues outside the read, so it is completed with the germline J gene. The chain carries TRBV18 and TRBJ1-5, with a weak D call TRBD1 (5 bases). Germline values: CDR1 KGHSH, CDR2 LQKENI. The CDR3 extends over 14 amino acids. The V end was cut by 2 bases, the J end by 3 bases, with 8 bases between. The CDR3: CASSPGGYNQPQHF. The CDR3 bases that were read are TGTGCCAGCTCACCAGGGGGGTACAATCAGCCC.

On this clone: The read gets to within 3 residues of the CDR3 end, and the germline J gene fills in the rest. This chain uses TRBV19 with TRBJ1-6; 9 bases map to TRBD1. This CDR3 comprises 15 residues. Germline V lookup: CDR1 LNHDA, CDR2 SQIVND (reference sequence). V gave up 7 bases and J gave up 10 bases; unmatched junction bases: 11. CDR3 sequence reads: CASTNRDRVGSPLHF. Partial CDR3 DNA: TGTGCCAGTACCAACCGGGACAGGGTAGGCTCACCC.

This clone was detected a few times. The CDR3 goes on 3 residues after the read ends, and that part is filled in from the germline J gene. The V and J genes are TRBV7-4 and TRBJ2-5; TRBD1 matches at 10 bases. V shed 5 bases, J shed 3 bases, and the junction held 9 bases outside the gene matches. The CDR3 runs 16 residues. Germline V gives CDR1 SGHVT, CDR2 SQSDAQ. CDR3 sequence reads: CASSPDRGLGKETQYF. The sequenced part of the CDR3 DNA is TGTGCCAGCAGCCCAGACAGGGGGCTAGGGAAAGAGACC.

In its sample, this clone was seen a few times. The read is 3 residues too short to cover the CDR3 end, so that end is filled in from the germline J gene. V is TRBV19 and J is TRBJ2-7; the D gene is possibly TRBD2 (6 bases). V lost 1 base, J lost 4 bases, and 14 bases lay in between. The germline gives CDR1 LNHDA, CDR2 SQIVND (reference sequence). The CDR3 loop spans 15 amino acids. The sequenced part of the CDR3 DNA is TGTGCCAGTAGTATAGCCCAAGCAGGGAGGTACGAG. As protein: CASSIAQAGRYE. The entire CDR3 is CASSIAQAGRYEQYF.

Concerning this clone itself: The read comes to an end 3 residues before the CDR3 does, leaving the germline J gene to fill in the end. The chain uses TRBV18 and TRBJ2-2; TRBD2 matches 7 bases. The trim removed 3 bases at V and 1 base at J, leaving 5 bases unmatched. CDR1 is KGHSH, CDR2 LQKENI, per germline. The CDR3 runs 16 residues. Partial CDR3 DNA: TGTGCCAGCTCACCTATGACGGGGGGGAACACCGGGGAG. Its protein product is CASSPMTGGNTGE. The CDR3 in its entirety is CASSPMTGGNTGELFF.

As for this clone: Sequencing ends 3 residues short of the CDR3 end; the germline J gene provides the rest. V gene TRBV19 combines with J gene TRBJ2-2, with 7 bases aligning to TRBD2. Per germline, CDR1 LNHDA and CDR2 SQIVND (reference sequence). The CDR3 spans 15 residues. With 5 bases clipped from V and 0 bases from J, the junction kept 3 bases outside the gene matches. CDR3: CASSDGLANTGELFF. The DNA read from the CDR3 is TGTGCCAGTAGTGATGGACTAGCGAACACCGGGGAG.

For this clone: With the read ending 3 residues before the CDR3 end, the germline J gene is used to fill in that end. The chain has TRBV7-2 and TRBJ2-5; D is perhaps TRBD2 (6 bases). The CDR3 contains 15 residues. From germline, CDR1 is SGHTA and CDR2 FQGNSA. V lost 0 bases, J lost 5 bases, and 13 bases lay in between. The CDR3 loop is CASSLAPQAGETQYF. CDR3 bases read: TGTGCCAGCAGCTTAGCGCCACAGGCGGGGGAGACC.

Worth noting for this clone: The read halts 3 residues ahead of the CDR3 end, with the missing end drawn from the germline J gene. The chain couples TRBV18 to TRBJ1-1; D is perhaps TRBD1 (5 bases). V lost 3 bases, J lost 4 bases, and 12 bases lay in between. The CDR3 loop spans 14 amino acids. Per germline, CDR1 KGHSH and CDR2 LQKENI. The DNA read from the CDR3 is TGTGCCAGCTCACCTTTTCCCGGGGGCACTGAA. Translated: CASSPFPGGTE. The full CDR3 protein reads CASSPFPGGTEAFF.

On this clone itself: The read comes to an end 3 residues before the CDR3 does, leaving the germline J gene to fill in the end. The rearrangement joins TRBV19 to TRBJ1-4; 7 bases are shared with TRBD1. The length of the CDR3 is 14 residues. The junction had 10 bases not matched to a gene; V was cut back by 7 bases and J by 8 bases. CDR1 is LNHDA, CDR2 SQIVND, per germline (reference sequence). The part of the CDR3 DNA that was read is TGTGCCAGTACCCCGACAGGGCTTAACGAAAAA. Translating it yields CASTPTGLNEK. The full CDR3 protein is CASTPTGLNEKLFF. The whole variable domain, filled in from reference TRBV19 and TRBJ1-4, reads DGGITQSPKYLFRKEGQNVTLSCEQNLNHDAMYWYRQDPGQGLRLIYYSQIVNDFQKGDIAEGYSVSREKKESFPLTVTSAQKNPTAFYLCASTPTGLNEKLFFGSGTQLSVL.

Concerning this clone: The sequence runs out 3 residues before the end of the CDR3; the remainder is reconstructed from the germline J gene. This chain uses TRBV6-1 with TRBJ2-1; 7 bases fit TRBD2. Per the germline V gene, CDR1 is MNHNS and CDR2 is SASEGT. With 0 bases clipped from V and 8 bases from J, the junction kept 10 bases outside the gene matches. The CDR3 loop spans 16 amino acids. The sequenced CDR3 bases are TGTGCCAGCAGTGAAGCCCGTAGCGGGTTGGTATATGAG. Translated, it gives CASSEARSGLVYE. The entire CDR3 protein is CASSEARSGLVYEQFF.

With respect to this clone: Sequencing ends 3 residues short of the CDR3 end; the germline J gene provides the rest. The genes are TRBV19 and TRBJ1-3; D call uncertain. Per germline, CDR1 LNHDA and CDR2 SQIVND (reference sequence). Between the trimmed V and J ends, which lost 5 bases and 7 bases, there was a span of 6 bases. The CDR3 has 11 residues. CDR3 protein: CASSLANTIYF. CDR3 DNA (partial): TGTGCCAGTAGTTTGGCTAACACC. The full variable domain, in which reference TRBV19 and TRBJ1-3 provide the parts outside the CDR3, is DGGITQSPKYLFRKEGQNVTLSCEQNLNHDAMYWYRQDPGQGLRLIYYSQIVNDFQKGDIAEGYSVSREKKESFPLTVTSAQKNPTAFYLCASSLANTIYFGEGSWLTVV.

This clone has a handful of counts. From the germline J gene comes the end of the CDR3, since the read stops 3 residues before it. The chain uses TRBV2 and TRBJ1-2; 12 bases line up with TRBD1. The V and J ends lost 8 bases and 4 bases, in that order; junction bases with no gene match: 8. This CDR3 contains 15 residues. Germline values: CDR1 SNHLY, CDR2 FYNNEI. The sequenced part of the CDR3 DNA is TGTGCCAGCGGCCTCGGGACAGGGGGCGCCTATGGC. Protein: CASGLGTGGAYG. The CDR3, in full, reads CASGLGTGGAYGYTF.

This clone occurred a few times. The read gets to within 3 residues of the CDR3 end, and the germline J gene fills in the rest. The genes are TRBV6-1 and TRBJ1-2; D unclear. With 0 bases removed from V and 0 bases from J, the gap between germline ends came to 8 bases. CDR3 length: 15 residues. Germline V gene lookup returns CDR1 MNHNS and CDR2 SASEGT. CDR3 protein: CASSEAQSANYGYTF. CDR3 bases read: TGTGCCAGCAGTGAAGCGCAAAGCGCTAACTATGGC.

Note on this clone: Sequencing ends 3 residues short of the CDR3 end; the germline J gene provides the rest. The gene calls are TRBV30 and TRBJ2-1; D gene ambiguous. CDR3 size: 13 residues. In germline, CDR1 is GTSNPN, CDR2 SVGIG (reference sequence). With 4 bases removed from V and 4 bases from J, the gap between germline ends came to 11 bases. Incomplete CDR3 DNA: TGTGCCTGGAACCAGTTTTCTTACAATGAG. It translates to CAWNQFSYNE. The full CDR3 protein is CAWNQFSYNEQFF.

This clone turned up a few times. The CDR3 extends 3 residues past the end of the read, so its final part is completed from the germline J gene. The gene calls are TRBV19 and TRBJ2-4; possibly TRBD2 for D (6 bases). CDR3 size: 15 residues. Per germline, CDR1 LNHDA and CDR2 SQIVND (reference sequence). V shed 3 bases and J shed 8 bases, with 17 bases lying between them. CDR3 amino acids: CASSIATPGGDIQYF. Incomplete CDR3 DNA: TGTGCCAGTAGTATTGCCACCCCAGGAGGGGACATT.

A word on this clone: The read terminates 3 residues before the CDR3 end, so the remaining end is supplied by the germline J gene. The chain couples TRBV19 to TRBJ1-2; D perhaps matches TRBD1 (5 bases). Deletions cut 7 bases from V and 4 bases from J, with 13 bases between. CDR3 size: 13 residues. Per germline, CDR1 LNHDA and CDR2 SQIVND (reference sequence). The part of the CDR3 DNA that was read is TGTGCCAGTAACCTCAGGGTGGGCTATGGC. Translated: CASNLRVGYG. The full CDR3 protein reads CASNLRVGYGYTF.

The part of the CDR3 DNA that was read is TGTGCCAGCAGCTTACAGGGGGATTCGGTCGGCTATGGC. Protein product: CASSLQGDSVGYG. The entire CDR3 is CASSLQGDSVGYGYTF. The chain carries TRBV7-3 and TRBJ1-2, with 7 bases matching TRBD1. The read halts 3 residues ahead of the CDR3 end, with the missing end drawn from the germline J gene. The V gene's germline CDR1 is SGHTA and CDR2 FQGTGA. Trimming cost V 2 bases and J 4 bases; bases outside gene matches: 10. This CDR3 region has 16 residues.

Comment on this clone: From the germline J gene comes the end of the CDR3, since the read stops 3 residues before it. The J gene is TRBJ1-2, the V gene TRBV7-2; D is perhaps TRBD1 (6 bases). CDR1 is SGHTA, CDR2 FQGNSA, per germline. The CDR3 contains 13 residues. The CDR3 loop reads CASSLNGGGGYTF. The sequenced part of the CDR3 DNA is TGTGCCAGCAGCCTGAACGGCGGGGGCGGC.

Turning to this clone: Coverage ceases 3 residues before the CDR3 finishes, and the germline J gene fills in the end. The gene calls are TRBV30 and TRBJ2-7; D perhaps matches TRBD1 (6 bases). The CDR3 is made up of 15 amino acids. Trimming stripped 5 bases from V and 2 bases from J, with 19 bases between. Germline assignment: CDR1 GTSNPN and CDR2 SVGIG (reference sequence). CDR3 bases read: TGTGCCTGGCTCGACAGGAGAATTACCCCCTACGAG. This encodes CAWLDRRITPYE. The whole CDR3 protein is CAWLDRRITPYEQYF.